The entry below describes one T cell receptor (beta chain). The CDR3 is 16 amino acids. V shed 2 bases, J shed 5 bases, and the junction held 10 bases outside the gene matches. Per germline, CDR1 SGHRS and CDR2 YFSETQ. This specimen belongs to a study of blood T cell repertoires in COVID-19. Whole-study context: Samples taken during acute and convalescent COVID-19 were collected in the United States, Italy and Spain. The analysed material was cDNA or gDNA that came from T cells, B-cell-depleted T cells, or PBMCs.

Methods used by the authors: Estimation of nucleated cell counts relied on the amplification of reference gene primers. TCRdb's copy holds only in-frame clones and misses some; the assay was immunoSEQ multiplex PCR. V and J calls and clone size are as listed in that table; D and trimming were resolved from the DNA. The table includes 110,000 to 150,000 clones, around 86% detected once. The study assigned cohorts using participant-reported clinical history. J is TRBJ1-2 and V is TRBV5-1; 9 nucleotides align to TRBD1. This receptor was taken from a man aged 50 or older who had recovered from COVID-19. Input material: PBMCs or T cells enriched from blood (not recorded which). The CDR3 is CASSLGQGGTGYGYTF. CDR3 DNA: TGCGCCAGCAGCTTAGGACAAGGGGGGACAGGGTATGGCTACACCTTC. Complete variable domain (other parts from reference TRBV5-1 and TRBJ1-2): KAGVTQTPRYLIKTRGQQVTLSCSPISGHRSVSWYQQTPGQGLQFLFEYFSETQRNKGNFPGRFSGRQFSNSRSEMNVSTLELGDSALYLCASSLGQGGTGYGYTFGSGTRLTVV.